The present T cell receptor beta chain was sequenced within a study of blood T cell repertoires in COVID-19. Study context: T cells, B-cell-depleted T cells, or PBMCs provided the cDNA or gDNA that served as material.

Here immunoSEQ multiplex PCR was the method, and the copy in TCRdb shows in-frame clones only, minus some. The sample yields under 250,000 clones, roughly 85% seen once. CDR3 length: 19 amino acids. Per germline, CDR1 SGHVS and CDR2 FQNEAQ. V was trimmed by 5 bases and J by 0 bases, leaving 23 bases between them. The chain joins TRBV7-8 to TRBJ1-3; no definite D call. The clonotype originates from a woman aged 45-59 years with acute COVID-19. Sequencing input: PBMCs or T cells enriched from blood (not recorded which). CDR3 region: CASSPRRTTIPHSGNTIYF. CDR3 nucleotide sequence: TGTGCCAGCAGCCCTCGACGGACTACTATCCCCCACTCTGGAAACACCATATATTTT. The variable domain in full, with the rest retrieved from reference TRBV7-8 and TRBJ1-3, is GAGVSQSPRYKVAKRGQDVALRCDPISGHVSLFWYQQALGQGPEFLTYFQNEAQLDKSGLPSDRFFAERPEGSVSTLKIQRTQQEDSAVYLCASSPRRTTIPHSGNTIYFGEGSWLTVV.